This TCR beta chain was captured by sequencing in a study of T cell repertoires in cytomegalovirus infection. The CDR3 consists of 13 residues. Germline CDR1 is DFQATT and CDR2 is SNEGSKA (reference sequence). V was cut by 4 bases and J by 0 bases, with 9 bases left in between. TCRdb reprocessed the reads via MiXCR and lists one record per CDR3 protein. The repertoire holds around 300,000 distinct CDR3 sequences, with 20% to 25% as singletons. With regard to this clonotype: Its antigen is not identified.

Source: cultured PBMCs, taken from culture after CMV antigen stimulation. This receptor was obtained from a human donor in good health (CMV status not recorded). Some clones in this sample may be carry-over from other donors' samples. The rearrangement uses TRBV20-1 and TRBJ1-1; D is perhaps TRBD1 (5 bases). For the CDR3, the DNA is TGCAGTGCTATTGCCAGGGTGAACACTGAAGCTTTCTTT. It translates to CSAIARVNTEAFF.